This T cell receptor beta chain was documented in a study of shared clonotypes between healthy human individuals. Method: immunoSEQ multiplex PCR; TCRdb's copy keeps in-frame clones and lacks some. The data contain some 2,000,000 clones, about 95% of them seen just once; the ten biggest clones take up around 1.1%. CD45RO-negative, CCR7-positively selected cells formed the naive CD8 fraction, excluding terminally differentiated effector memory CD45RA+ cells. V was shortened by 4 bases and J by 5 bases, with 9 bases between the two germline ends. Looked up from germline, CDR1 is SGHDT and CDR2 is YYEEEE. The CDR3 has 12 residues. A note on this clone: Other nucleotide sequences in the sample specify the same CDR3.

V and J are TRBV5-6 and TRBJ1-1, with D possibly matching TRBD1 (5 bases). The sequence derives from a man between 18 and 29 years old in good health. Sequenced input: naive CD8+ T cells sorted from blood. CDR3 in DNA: TGTGCCAGCAGCATCGGGGGGACTGAAGCTTTCTTT. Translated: CASSIGGTEAFF. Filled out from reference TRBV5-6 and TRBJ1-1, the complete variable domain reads DAGVTQSPTHLIKTRGQQVTLRCSPKSGHDTVSWYQQALGQGPQFIFQYYEEEERQRGNFPDRFSGHQFPNYSSELNVNALLLGDSALYLCASSIGGTEAFFGQGTRLTVV.